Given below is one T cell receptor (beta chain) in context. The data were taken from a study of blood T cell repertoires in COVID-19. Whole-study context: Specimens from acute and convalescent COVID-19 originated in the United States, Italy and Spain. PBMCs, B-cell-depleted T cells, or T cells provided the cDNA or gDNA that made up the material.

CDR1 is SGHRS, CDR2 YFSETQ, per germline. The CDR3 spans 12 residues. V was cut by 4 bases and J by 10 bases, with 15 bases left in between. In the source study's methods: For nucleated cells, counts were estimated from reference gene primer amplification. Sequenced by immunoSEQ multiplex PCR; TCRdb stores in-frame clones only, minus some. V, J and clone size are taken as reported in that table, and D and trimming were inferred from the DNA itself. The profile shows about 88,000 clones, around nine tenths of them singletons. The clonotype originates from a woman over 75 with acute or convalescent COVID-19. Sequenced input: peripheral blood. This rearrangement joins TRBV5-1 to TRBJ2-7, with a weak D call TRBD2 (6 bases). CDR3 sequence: CASSLDVGRQYF. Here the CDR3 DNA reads TGCGCCAGCAGCCTGGACGTCGGGAGACAGTACTTC.